This T cell receptor (beta chain) was captured in a study of blood T cell repertoires in COVID-19. Across the whole study: The cDNA or gDNA used as material had been derived from T cells, B-cell-depleted T cells, or PBMCs.

As processed by the authors: Amplification of reference gene primers provided the estimated nucleated cell counts. Only in-frame clones appear in the TCRdb table, and some are missing; sequencing was by immunoSEQ multiplex PCR. D and trimming come from the DNA, and the V and J calls and clone size come from that table. The table records 250,000 to 350,000 clones, around 91% of them present only once. CDR1 and CDR2 from the germline V gene are MGHRA and YSYEKL. The CDR3 contains 18 residues. The trim removed 0 bases at V and 4 bases at J, leaving 13 bases unmatched. This TCR was recovered from a woman aged 55 to 70 with acute or convalescent COVID-19. The chain has TRBV4-1 and TRBJ2-7, with 9 bases that match TRBD2. Sequenced: peripheral blood. The CDR3 coding sequence is TGCGCCAGCAGCCAAGAGGAGTCTAGCGGGAACCGATGGTACGAGCAGTACTTC. Translating gives CASSQEESSGNRWYEQYF.